This T cell receptor (beta chain) was identified in a study of T cell repertoires in cytomegalovirus infection. Overall study context: Recently described HLA-C-restricted plus well-studied HLA-B-restricted CMV epitopes were used. Public TCR beta signatures were indicative of both CMV infection and a matching HLA type. Whole-study results and caveats: Ex vivo, HLA-C-restricted CMV-specific TCR beta clonotypes prevailed over the rest of the response. Accumulated public TCR beta family frequency recognized individuals carrying CMV together with the relevant HLA.

The CDR3 length is 15 residues. Germline values: CDR1 MNHNS, CDR2 SASEGT. This clonotype was seen a handful of times. Antigen unknown. A single record per CDR3 protein comes from TCRdb applying MiXCR to the reads. The sample has about 830,000 distinct CDR3 sequences; about 30% are singletons. This TCR came from a human donor in good health (CMV status not recorded). Some clones in this sample may be carry-over from other donors' samples. The sample in question was cultured CD8+ T cells from PBMCs, obtained from culture after CMV antigen stimulation. V and J are TRBV6-1 and TRBJ2-2, with 7 bases fitting TRBD2. The CDR3 is CVTAVTGGNTGELFF. CDR3 in DNA: TGTGTCACAGCAGTGACGGGGGGGAACACCGGGGAGCTGTTTTTT.